This T cell receptor (beta chain) was found in a study of blood T cells in healthy people across ages (dated by TCRdb to the mid-2010s). Study-wide context: In model experiments, roughly one uniquely barcoded TCR beta cDNA molecule per two T cells was captured by template switching. Using deep sequencing normalized with unique cDNA molecular identifiers, the study measured how TCR beta repertoire diversity changes with age. The donors were divided into four age groups: young (average approximately 15 years), middle-aged (about 41), aged (about 61) and long-lived (about 90). To avoid experimental bias, donors of different ages were randomly spread across the sequencing lanes. For two donors (one aged 18 to 30 and one aged 80 or older), the study analyzed two additional independent replicas of 1 million unique cDNA reads from the same blood draw. Findings and caveats that apply to the study as a whole: Estimates of total diversity from one million sequenced T cells were regarded as lower bounds and underestimates. Because donor CMV infection status was unknown, age-related changes in expanded clonotypes were potentially confounded. Compared with the aged group, the long-lived group had more naive CD4+ T cells, fewer expanded clones and increased TCR diversity, suggesting age selection. A strong correlation was found between observed TCR beta diversity and the percentage of naive T cells measured by flow cytometry. Observed TCR beta diversity per million T cells fell roughly linearly with age, and a significant reduction was already apparent by age roughly 41. Since profiling was done on bulk unsorted PBMCs, naive and antigen-experienced compartments could not be conclusively compared.

Donors were a few dozen systemically healthy Caucasian individuals from Russia aged roughly 6 to 95 years. Each donor gave 8 to 10 milliliters of peripheral blood, collected into EDTA-treated Vacutainer tubes. Ficoll-Paque density-gradient centrifugation was used to isolate PBMCs, with at least 7 million per sample. Trizol reagent was used to extract total RNA from PBMCs, with at least 5 micrograms per sample. For every donor, flow cytometry on a PBMC aliquot measured the percentage of naive CD45RAhigh/CD27high T cells. This clonotype was counted at least ten times. Its antigen is currently not known. The sample holds no much larger clone one base away, and base qualities are not on file. Libraries were prepared through 5' RACE. Sequencing instrument: Illumina HiSeq 2500. The second PCR ran for roughly 7 to 11 cycles and used a J-beta primer mix along with a sample-barcoded 5' primer. A unique molecular identifier was introduced onto each TCR beta cDNA molecule by a template-switch 5' adaptor carrying 12 random nucleotides. Each sample yielded at least 3 million CDR3-containing paired-end reads. First-strand cDNA synthesis was performed from all RNA using the Mint cDNA synthesis kit, with priming by a TRBC-specific oligonucleotide. Following uracil-DNA glycosylase treatment, all cDNA underwent a first 18-cycle PCR with the universal primers M1SS and BC2_uni_R. The authors' analysis ran thus. For normalization, 1 million high-quality reads were randomly selected from each sample, with every read carrying a distinct molecular identifier. Instead of being binned into consensus sequences, reads with shared molecular identifiers were discarded. MiTCR, run with a Q25 quality threshold and the strictest error-elimination algorithm, handled CDR3 identification, clonotype clustering and error correction. Lower-bound total TCR beta diversity was estimated with a nonparametric unseen species model using Euler transformation. The raw public data were reprocessed by TCRdb itself: fastp quality trimming at Q25, MiXCR clonotype calling, in-frame beta chains only. All rows with the same CDR3 protein become a single entry with the most common DNA and genes. TCRdb assigned the V and J calls; the authors' analysis was not used. The sample table contains 710,000 or so distinct CDR3 sequences; only one count was recorded for about a fifth of them. The ten largest clonotypes hold about 22% of the sample.

V was cut back by 1 base and J by 4 bases, leaving a gap of 8 bases between them. There are 13 amino acids in the CDR3, from cysteine to phenylalanine inclusive. Just the 39-base CDR3 DNA is kept, in frame starting at base 1. From a lookup of the germline V gene, CDR1 and CDR2 are SGHRS and YFSETQ. The chain is assembled from TRBV5-1 and TRBJ1-1, with the D gene not confidently named. The sample taken for sequencing was blood. This clonotype was sampled from a man in his sixties or seventies in good health. The bases read TGCGCCAGCAGCTTGACGGTTGTCACTGAAGCTTTCTTT. It is translated as CASSLTVVTEAFF.